The 21 T cell receptor beta chains reported below all come from one sample, sequenced in a study of neoadjuvant anti-PD-1 for oral cavity cancer. TCRdb's table, derived via immunoSEQ multiplex PCR, lists solely in-frame clones and lacks some. Of about 15,000 clones listed, about 64% are singletons. This sample comprised PBMCs, obtained before nivolumab (anti-PD-1) treatment. These receptors were collected from a person aged 40 to 85 with oral cavity squamous cell carcinoma.

This clone appeared a few times. The chain is built from TRBV27 and TRBJ1-3; TRBD1 matches at 8 bases. The CDR3 sequence is 18 residues long. Germline CDR1 is MNHEY and CDR2 is SMNVEV (reference sequence). The trim removed 6 bases at V and 0 bases at J, leaving 13 bases unmatched. The CDR3 coding sequence is TGTGCCAGCAGCCTAGGGCTCCGGGACAGGACCTCTGGAAACACCATATATTTT. This encodes CASSLGLRDRTSGNTIYF.

The J gene is TRBJ2-3, the V gene TRBV7-3; D is undetermined. With 4 bases removed from V and 2 bases from J, the gap between germline ends came to 7 bases. CDR3 length equals 13 residues. CDR1 and CDR2 (germline): SGHTA, FQGTGA. CDR3 sequence reads: CASSYTNTDTQYF. As DNA, the CDR3 is TGTGCCAGCAGCTATACCAACACAGATACGCAGTATTTT.

This chain connects TRBV5-1 to TRBJ2-7; D may match TRBD1 or TRBD2 (6 bases each). V was trimmed by 0 bases and J by 5 bases, leaving 15 bases between them. Germline CDR1 reads SGHRS; CDR2 reads YFSETQ. The CDR3 loop spans 15 amino acids. The CDR3 DNA reads TGCGCCAGCAGCTTGGGAAGGGGGACTTTCGACGAGCAGTACTTC. Encoded protein: CASSLGRGTFDEQYF. The full variable domain, rest sourced from reference TRBV5-1 and TRBJ2-7, is KAGVTQTPRYLIKTRGQQVTLSCSPISGHRSVSWYQQTPGQGLQFLFEYFSETQRNKGNFPGRFSGRQFSNSRSEMNVSTLELGDSALYLCASSLGRGTFDEQYFGPGTRLTVT.

The chain uses TRBV28 and TRBJ2-3; 7 nucleotides line up with TRBD2. Trimming at V came to 8 bases and at J to 4 bases, leaving 3 bases not matched to a gene. Germline V gives CDR1 MDHEN, CDR2 SYDVKM. This CDR3 comprises 12 residues. In nucleotides, the CDR3 is TGTGCCAGCGGGAGGGCCGCAGATACGCAGTATTTT. Amino acids: CASGRAADTQYF.

V and J are TRBV7-2 and TRBJ2-5; 12 bases align to TRBD2. This CDR3 contains 17 residues. Trimming at V came to 8 bases and at J to 3 bases, leaving 13 bases not matched to a gene. CDR1 is SGHTA and CDR2 is FQGNSA in the germline V gene. The CDR3 DNA sequence: TGTGCCAGCGCTACTGATGCTAGCGGGGGGGCTAAAGAGACCCAGTACTTC. This sequence encodes CASATDASGGAKETQYF.

V gene TRBV11-1 combines with J gene TRBJ2-1; 11 bases match TRBD2. In germline, CDR1 is SGHAT, CDR2 FQDESV (reference sequence). The J segment lost 5 bases and the V segment lost 0 bases, leaving 6 bases of the junction unmatched. CDR3 length: 17 amino acids. CDR3 DNA: TGTGCCAGCAGCTTAGCGTCGCTAGCGGGGGGTAACAATGAGCAGTTCTTC. This encodes CASSLASLAGGNNEQFF.

This clone was observed once. This chain connects TRBV29-1 to TRBJ2-5, with 7 bases identical to TRBD1. The length of the CDR3 is 15 residues. CDR1 and CDR2 (germline): SQVTM, ANQGSEA. Trimming took 0 bases from V and 1 from J; bases not matched to a gene: 5. In DNA form, the CDR3 reads TGCAGCGTTGAAGATTTAGGGGGCATCCAAGAGACCCAGTACTTC. Translating it yields CSVEDLGGIQETQYF.

The chain is built from TRBV2 and TRBJ2-7; D is perhaps TRBD1 (6 bases). Germline values: CDR1 SNHLY, CDR2 FYNNEI. The CDR3 spans 14 residues. The ends were cut back, 6 bases at V and 2 bases at J, with 14 bases in the middle. CDR3 region: CASRLTGSPYEQYF. The CDR3 DNA sequence: TGTGCCAGCAGATTGACAGGTTCTCCCTACGAGCAGTACTTC.

This clone has a single count. V gene TRBV30 combines with J gene TRBJ2-4; 14 nucleotides line up with TRBD2. Germline CDR1 and CDR2: GTSNPN and SVGIG (reference sequence). The V gene end was trimmed by 2 bases and the J gene end by 1 base; junction bases not matched to a gene: 13. CDR3 length: 20 residues. The CDR3 coding sequence is TGTGCCTGGAGTACACTGGGACTAGCGGGAGCGGGTGGGGCCAAAAACATTCAGTACTTC. Encoded protein: CAWSTLGLAGAGGAKNIQYF. The entire variable domain, with the rest obtained from reference TRBV30 and TRBJ2-4, is as follows: SQTIHQWPATLVQPVGSPLSLECTVEGTSNPNLYWYRQAAGRGLQLLFYSVGIGQISSEVPQNLSASRPQDRQFILSSKKLLLSDSGFYLCAWSTLGLAGAGGAKNIQYFGAGTRLSVL.

The V call is TRBV30, the J call TRBJ1-3; perhaps TRBD1 as D (6 bases). V lost 2 bases to trimming and J lost 4 bases, with 12 bases between them. Germline V gene sequence: CDR1 GTSNPN, CDR2 SVGIG (reference sequence). This CDR3 is built from 14 residues. Written as DNA, the CDR3 is TGTGCCTGGAGTCCGGGACACGGGGGAAACACCATATATTTT. Amino acid sequence: CAWSPGHGGNTIYF.

The J gene is TRBJ1-1, the V gene TRBV18; D is ambiguous. Per germline, CDR1 KGHSH and CDR2 LQKENI. V lost 3 bases and J 7 bases, leaving 15 bases between the germline ends. This CDR3 contains 14 residues. The CDR3: CASSPLYRSDEAFF. CDR3 in DNA: TGTGCCAGCTCACCCCTATATCGGAGTGATGAAGCTTTCTTT.

The chain joins TRBV4-1 to TRBJ1-1, with 8 bases identical to TRBD1. CDR1 MGHRA and CDR2 YSYEKL come from the germline V gene. Trimming removed 6 bases from V and 3 bases from J; junction bases left unmatched: 6. The CDR3 loop spans 14 amino acids. CDR3 in amino acids: CASRRLDRDTEAFF. The CDR3 DNA reads as TGCGCCAGCAGACGCCTGGACAGGGACACTGAAGCTTTCTTT.

The rearrangement joins TRBV7-9 to TRBJ2-5, with D unclear. The CDR3 consists of 17 residues. The germline V gene has CDR1 SEHNR and CDR2 FQNEAQ (reference sequence). The ends were cut back, 1 base at V and 1 base at J, with 16 bases in the middle. DNA of the CDR3: TGTGCCAGCAGCTTAGGTGAGGTCTCATACCCCCAAGAGACCCAGTACTTC. This gives the protein CASSLGEVSYPQETQYF.

This clone was picked up a small number of times. The chain joins TRBV2 to TRBJ2-5; the D gene could be TRBD1 or TRBD2 (5 bases each). The V end was cut by 7 bases, the J end by 4 bases, with 7 bases between. Germline loops: CDR1 SNHLY, CDR2 FYNNEI. CDR3 size: 11 residues. In DNA form, the CDR3 reads TGTGCCAGCAAAGGGACAGAGACCCAGTACTTC. It specifies CASKGTETQYF.

The rearrangement joins TRBV6-1 to TRBJ1-2; D gene uncertain. Trimming pared 3 bases from V and 6 bases from J, leaving 8 bases between. Germline V lookup: CDR1 MNHNS, CDR2 SASEGT. The CDR3 consists of 12 residues. CDR3 in DNA: TGTGCCAGCAGTGAGCACGGAGATGGCTACACCTTC. Translation: CASSEHGDGYTF.

The chain joins TRBV11-2 to TRBJ2-7; 9 bases match TRBD2. The germline V gene encodes CDR1 SGHAT and CDR2 FQNNGV. V lost 6 bases and J lost 3; bases outside the gene matches: 15. The CDR3 extends over 17 amino acids. CDR3 residues: CASSSGFRASGDYEQYF. In DNA, the CDR3 is TGTGCCAGCAGTTCGGGTTTTCGGGCTAGCGGGGACTACGAGCAGTACTTC.

This clone appeared a few times. The chain combines TRBV5-1 with TRBJ2-7; no clear D gene. Germline lookup yields CDR1 SGHRS and CDR2 YFSETQ. This CDR3 has 14 amino acids. Trimming took off 2 bases at V and 1 base at J, with 10 bases between the two ends. CDR3 sequence (DNA): TGCGCCAGCAGCTTTGAATGGTATTCCTACGAGCAGTACTTC. Its protein is CASSFEWYSYEQYF.

The chain recombines TRBV9 with TRBJ1-1; D is ambiguous. V was shortened by 0 bases and J by 3 bases, with 12 bases between the two germline ends. This CDR3 contains 15 residues. Germline CDR1 SGDLS, CDR2 YYNGEE. This chain's CDR3 is CASSVDPGGDTEAFF. CDR3 DNA: TGTGCCAGCAGCGTAGACCCCGGTGGGGACACTGAAGCTTTCTTT.

The chain combines TRBV11-2 with TRBJ1-5; 10 bases match TRBD1. Losses at the gene ends were 5 bases for V and 6 bases for J; bases not matched to a gene: 16. The CDR3 is 18 amino acids. CDR1 is SGHAT, CDR2 FQNNGV, per germline. DNA for the CDR3: TGTGCCAGCAGCCCAACCACCTGGGACAGGGGAATTGGTCAGCCCCAGCATTTT. Translating gives CASSPTTWDRGIGQPQHF.

This chain joins TRBV6-4 and TRBJ2-3, with TRBD2 identical over 8 bases. CDR1 and CDR2 from the germline V gene are MRHNA and SNTAGT. The CDR3 sequence is 15 residues long. Losses at the gene ends were 7 bases for V and 1 base for J; bases not matched to a gene: 7. CDR3 sequence (DNA): TGTGCCAGCAACCATAGCGGGACGTGCACAGATACGCAGTATTTT. Translated, it gives CASNHSGTCTDTQYF.

The chain recombines TRBV29-1 with TRBJ2-2; 10 positions agree with TRBD1. The CDR3 runs to 15 residues. Unmatched junction bases numbered 6, after V lost 4 bases and J lost 4 bases. CDR1 and CDR2 from the germline V gene are SQVTM and ANQGSEA. CDR3 residues: CSVGAGTGVTGELFF. For the CDR3, the DNA is TGCAGCGTTGGGGCCGGGACAGGGGTCACCGGGGAGCTGTTTTTT.